The 5 T cell receptor beta chains listed next were all sequenced from one sample in a study of blood T cell repertoires in COVID-19. The method was immunoSEQ multiplex PCR; TCRdb's version includes in-frame clones alone and lacks a portion of them. The repertoire holds some 290,000 clones, approximately 91% seen once, with under 3% in the top ten. Sequenced: PBMCs or T cells enriched from blood (not recorded which). These receptors all come from a woman between 40 and 50 years old with acute COVID-19.

The V gene is TRBV7-9, the J gene TRBJ2-2, with TRBD1 matching over 9 bases. CDR1 is SEHNR and CDR2 is FQNEAQ in the germline V gene (reference sequence). The CDR3 has 17 residues. V was pared by 5 bases and J by 0 bases, with 7 bases of the junction left unmatched. CDR3 region: CASSPPRDRANTGELFF. In DNA, the CDR3 is TGTGCCAGCAGCCCACCCAGGGACAGGGCGAACACCGGGGAGCTGTTTTTT.

V and J are TRBV28 and TRBJ1-6; D is ambiguous. CDR1 is MDHEN and CDR2 is SYDVKM in the germline V gene. V was shortened by 2 bases and J by 2 bases, with 13 bases between the two germline ends. The CDR3 length is 17 residues. CDR3 amino acids: CASSLSAVDPYNSPLHF. The CDR3 DNA reads as TGTGCCAGCAGTTTAAGTGCGGTAGACCCCTATAATTCACCCCTCCACTTT.

This chain joins TRBV11-3 and TRBJ2-1; TRBD2 is a possible D gene (5 bases). Deletions cut 7 bases from V and 9 bases from J, with 31 bases between. CDR1 and CDR2 (germline): SGHNT, YENEEA. The CDR3 is 18 amino acids. The CDR3 reads CASTRGKVDRFTSSEQFF. The CDR3 nucleotides are TGTGCCAGCACCCGGGGAAAAGTAGATAGGTTCACAAGTAGTGAGCAGTTCTTC.

CDR3 nucleotide sequence: TGTGCCAGCAGCTCCCCGGGACTAGGATCCGGGGAGCTGTTTTTT. Translation gives CASSSPGLGSGELFF. The chain combines TRBV7-9 with TRBJ2-2; 8 bases line up with TRBD2. V gave up 4 bases and J gave up 6 bases; unmatched junction bases: 7. This CDR3 spans 15 amino acids. Looked up from germline, CDR1 is SEHNR and CDR2 is FQNEAQ (reference sequence).

The rearrangement uses TRBV24-1 and TRBJ2-3, with 8 bases lining up with TRBD2. The CDR3 totals 16 residues. Trimming removed 0 bases from V and 3 bases from J; junction bases left unmatched: 4. The V gene's germline CDR1 is KGHDR and CDR2 SFDVKD. The CDR3 reads CATSDLRSGGTDTQYF. DNA for the CDR3: TGTGCCACCAGTGATTTGAGGAGCGGGGGAACAGATACGCAGTATTTT.